This TCR beta chain came from a study of T cells after yellow fever vaccination. With respect to this clonotype: Its antigen is currently unknown.

From germline, CDR1 is SGHKS and CDR2 YYEKEE (reference sequence). Trimming removed 0 bases from V and 6 bases from J; junction bases left unmatched: 3. The CDR3 sequence is 16 residues long. A process of 5'RACE template switching, which added a universal primer site and UMIs, was used to make TCR cDNA. From the 5' RACE reads, TCRdb called clonotypes with MiXCR, one entry per CDR3 protein. Among roughly 250,000 distinct CDR3 sequences listed, approximately 12% were seen once. Study-level findings and limits: Weaker, the secondary response had a peak occurring faster, on day 5 versus 15. Subsequent to the booster, the majority of primary-vaccination clones reappeared (around 96% CD4, approximately 90% CD8).

The sequence came from a man aged 25 to 40 who received the YFV17D yellow fever vaccine. Here the sequenced sample was CD4+ T cells sorted from PBMCs, taken 45 days after the yellow fever booster vaccination. The V call is TRBV5-5, the J call TRBJ2-3; 14 positions match TRBD2. CDR3 in DNA: TGTGCCAGCAGCTTGGGCGGGACTAGCGGGAGTGATACGCAGTATTTT. Amino acid sequence: CASSLGGTSGSDTQYF.